These 26 T cell receptor beta chains share one sample of origin, sequenced in a study of graft-versus-host responses after intestinal transplantation. Their specific antigens are unknown. Libraries were prepared by immunoSEQ multiplex PCR; TCRdb keeps only in-frame clonotypes and omits some of them. The table includes 70,000 to 95,000 clones, roughly 88% detected once. The specimen was unstimulated CD4+ T cells sorted from spleen or lymph node cells, collected before intestinal transplant. The receptors derive from a human donor who received an intestinal transplant.

This chain connects TRBV25-1 to TRBJ2-2; TRBD1 is a possible D gene (5 bases). Germline CDR1 and CDR2: MGHDK and SYGVNS. Trimming cost V 2 bases and J 4 bases, with 14 bases left between them. The CDR3 extends over 16 amino acids. The CDR3 here is CASSEPPGRATGELFF. CDR3 sequence (DNA): TGTGCCAGCAGTGAACCCCCAGGCAGGGCCACCGGGGAGCTGTTTTTT.

The chain combines TRBV21-1 with TRBJ2-7; the DNA was not used to check the table's D call, TRBD1. TRBV21-1 is a pseudogene locus. The CDR3 totals 10 residues. In DNA, the CDR3 is TGTGCCAGCAGCCACTACGAGCAGTACTTC. Amino acid sequence: CASSHYEQYF.

V usage is TRBV7-3 and J usage is TRBJ1-1; tentative D call: TRBD1 (6 bases). Trimming took off 6 bases at V and 7 bases at J, with 15 bases between the two ends. In germline, CDR1 is SGHTA, CDR2 FQGTGA. The CDR3 is 13 amino acids. The CDR3 DNA follows: TGTGCCAGCAGTCGACAAGGGGGGGATGAAGCTTTCTTT. This gives the protein CASSRQGGDEAFF. Based on the CDR3 plus reference TRBV7-3 and TRBJ1-1, the full variable domain is GAGVSQTPSNKVTEKGKYVELRCDPISGHTALYWYRQSLGQGPEFLIYFQGTGAADDSGLPNDRFFAVRPEGSVSTLKIQRTERGDSAVYLCASSRQGGDEAFFGQGTRLTVV.

The V call is TRBV9, the J call TRBJ1-6; D call uncertain. V was trimmed by 0 bases and J by 4 bases, leaving 8 bases between them. The germline gives CDR1 SGDLS, CDR2 YYNGEE. This CDR3 is built from 15 residues. The CDR3 is CASSVDRRYNSPLHF. The DNA of the CDR3 is TGTGCCAGCAGCGTAGATAGGAGATATAATTCACCCCTCCACTTT.

In the case of this clone: A junction boundary mismatches the germline segment, possibly from a read error. V and J are TRBV7-7 and TRBJ2-5, with D maybe TRBD1 (7 bases). The CDR3 extends over 14 amino acids. Germline-derived CDR1 and CDR2 are SSHAT and FNYEAQ (reference sequence). The CDR3 coding sequence is TGTGCTAGCAGCTTAGGAGGGGGCGCAGAGACCCAGTACTTC. It specifies CASSLGGGAETQYF.

J is TRBJ1-2 and V is TRBV7-9; D gene uncertain. Trimming left V 3 bases short and J 4 bases short, with 18 bases between. Germline loops: CDR1 SEHNR, CDR2 FQNEAQ (reference sequence). CDR3 size: 16 residues. CDR3: CASSFRQADPTYGYTF. CDR3 nucleotides: TGTGCCAGCAGCTTCAGGCAGGCAGATCCGACCTATGGCTACACCTTC.

The chain uses TRBV18 and TRBJ1-6, with D unresolved. The CDR3 is made up of 14 amino acids. Germline V gives CDR1 KGHSH, CDR2 LQKENI. With 2 bases removed from V and 9 bases from J, the gap between germline ends came to 11 bases. The CDR3 here is CASSPERVASPLHF. In DNA form, the CDR3 reads TGTGCCAGCTCACCAGAGCGGGTTGCTTCACCCCTCCACTTT.

The chain is built from TRBV27 and TRBJ1-4, with D tentatively TRBD1 (5 bases). V lost 4 bases to trimming and J lost 8 bases, with 17 bases between them. The CDR3 loop spans 15 amino acids. Germline V gene lookup returns CDR1 MNHEY and CDR2 SMNVEV (reference sequence). This CDR3 reads CASSSPGTPSEKLFF. The CDR3 bases are TGTGCCAGCAGTTCCCCCGGGACTCCAAGCGAAAAACTGTTTTTT.

The V call is TRBV19, the J call TRBJ1-1; TRBD1 might be the D (5 bases). Trimming stripped 6 bases from V and 1 base from J, with 12 bases between. The CDR3 runs to 14 residues. The germline CDR1 and CDR2 sequences are LNHDA and SQIVND (reference sequence). The CDR3 reads CASRPPGRNTEAFF. The CDR3 DNA reads TGTGCCAGTAGACCCCCAGGGCGGAACACTGAAGCTTTCTTT. Complete variable domain (other parts from reference TRBV19 and TRBJ1-1): DGGITQSPKYLFRKEGQNVTLSCEQNLNHDAMYWYRQDPGQGLRLIYYSQIVNDFQKGDIAEGYSVSREKKESFPLTVTSAQKNPTAFYLCASRPPGRNTEAFFGQGTRLTVV.

The chain joins TRBV20-1 to TRBJ1-1; unclear D gene. CDR1 and CDR2 from the germline V gene are DFQATT and SNEGSKA (reference sequence). Deletions cut 4 bases from V and 7 bases from J, with 10 bases between. There are 11 residues in the CDR3. CDR3 sequence reads: CSAIEQFEAFF. The CDR3 nucleotides are TGCAGTGCTATTGAACAGTTTGAAGCTTTCTTT.

V usage is TRBV6-5 and J usage is TRBJ2-3; the match to TRBD2 covers 14 bases. Germline CDR1 and CDR2: MNHEY and SVGAGI. V lost 10 bases and J lost 10; bases outside the gene matches: 13. The CDR3 has 15 residues. CDR3 amino acids: CATRKGGLAGAPQYF. For the CDR3, the DNA is TGTGCCACCCGCAAGGGGGGACTAGCGGGGGCCCCGCAGTATTTT.

The chain has TRBV19 and TRBJ2-6; 7 nucleotides align to TRBD2. The CDR3 runs to 16 residues. V lost 3 bases and J lost 1; bases outside the gene matches: 3. Germline V gene sequence: CDR1 LNHDA, CDR2 SQIVND (reference sequence). The CDR3, as DNA: TGTGCCAGTAGTATCCTGGGGGGGTCTGGGGCCAACGTCCTGACTTTC. This codes for CASSILGGSGANVLTF. The whole variable domain, remainder taken from reference TRBV19 and TRBJ2-6, is DGGITQSPKYLFRKEGQNVTLSCEQNLNHDAMYWYRQDPGQGLRLIYYSQIVNDFQKGDIAEGYSVSREKKESFPLTVTSAQKNPTAFYLCASSILGGSGANVLTFGAGSRLTVL.

This clone was counted a few times. The gene calls are TRBV5-5 and TRBJ2-7, with TRBD1 matching over 7 bases. V was clipped by 2 bases and J by 3 bases; unmatched bases: 5. Germline assignment: CDR1 SGHKS and CDR2 YYEKEE (reference sequence). The CDR3 length is 14 residues. In DNA form, the CDR3 reads TGTGCCAGCAGCTTACAGGGGCCCTACTACGAGCAGTACTTC. Residues: CASSLQGPYYEQYF.

The V and J genes are TRBV6-6 and TRBJ2-3; 9 bases are shared with TRBD1. CDR3 length equals 16 residues. The germline V gene encodes CDR1 MNHNY and CDR2 SVGAGI (reference sequence). Losses at the gene ends were 2 bases for V and 0 bases for J; bases not matched to a gene: 3. The CDR3 loop reads CASSYETGGSTDTQYF. CDR3 DNA sequence: TGTGCCAGCAGTTACGAAACAGGGGGCAGCACAGATACGCAGTATTTT.

This chain uses TRBV19 with TRBJ2-1; TRBD2 is a possible D gene (7 bases). The CDR3 runs to 14 residues. Looked up from germline, CDR1 is LNHDA and CDR2 is SQIVND (reference sequence). V was pared by 5 bases and J by 9 bases, with 17 bases between. CDR3 coding DNA: TGTGCCAGTAGTTCCGGGGGGCCTGGGACTGAGCAGTTCTTC. Translating it yields CASSSGGPGTEQFF.

The chain couples TRBV2 to TRBJ2-5; 7 nucleotides align to TRBD2. The CDR3 has 10 residues. Germline CDR1 is SNHLY and CDR2 is FYNNEI. The CDR3 here is CARGRETQYF. DNA of the CDR3: TGTGCGCGGGGGAGGGAGACCCAGTACTTC.

This chain joins TRBV10-3 and TRBJ2-5, with D perhaps matching TRBD2 (5 bases). CDR3 length equals 12 residues. Germline V CDR1 and CDR2: ENHRY, SYGVKD. Between the trimmed V and J ends, which lost 5 bases and 5 bases, there was a span of 9 bases. CDR3 DNA: TGTGCCATCAGTAGATCGGGGGAGACCCAGTACTTC. This encodes CAISRSGETQYF.

The V and J genes are TRBV5-5 and TRBJ1-2, with D tentatively TRBD1 (5 bases). The CDR3 consists of 14 residues. Germline CDR1 and CDR2: SGHKS and YYEKEE (reference sequence). V lost 3 bases and J lost 5, with 14 bases in between. Here the CDR3 reads CASSWDRGPYGYTF. CDR3 in DNA: TGTGCCAGCAGCTGGGATAGGGGCCCTTATGGCTACACCTTC.

The V gene is TRBV10-3, the J gene TRBJ1-2; a weak D match, TRBD1 (5 bases). V was trimmed by 2 bases and J by 5 bases, leaving 9 bases between them. CDR3 length equals 13 residues. Germline V gene lookup returns CDR1 ENHRY and CDR2 SYGVKD. CDR3 nucleotide sequence: TGTGCCATCAGTGAGACAGGCGATTATGGCTACACCTTC. Protein product: CAISETGDYGYTF.

The CDR3 coding sequence is TGTGGGACAGGCAGGGGCTATAATTCACCCCTCCACTTT. As protein: CGTGRGYNSPLHF. This chain uses TRBV11-2 with TRBJ1-6, with 7 bases aligning to TRBD1. This CDR3 has 13 residues. Per germline, CDR1 SGHAT and CDR2 FQNNGV. Using reference TRBV11-2 and TRBJ1-6 for the parts outside the CDR3, the full variable domain is EAGVAQSPRYKIIEKRQSVAFWCNPISGHATLYWYQQILGQGPKLLIQFQNNGVVDDSQLPKDRFSAERLKGVDSTLKIQPAKLEDSAVYLCGTGRGYNSPLHFGNGTRLTVT.

The genes are TRBV5-6 and TRBJ1-2; D may be TRBD1 (5 bases). Trimming left V 4 bases short and J 4 bases short, with 11 bases between. The CDR3 spans 13 residues. Germline CDR1 is SGHDT and CDR2 is YYEEEE. CDR3 region: CASSVGPGYGYTF. Written as DNA, the CDR3 is TGTGCCAGCAGCGTGGGGCCAGGCTATGGCTACACCTTC.

The chain has TRBV10-2 and TRBJ2-3, with D perhaps TRBD2 (7 bases). CDR1 is WSHSY and CDR2 is SAAADI in the germline V gene. The CDR3 runs to 12 residues. V was trimmed by 8 bases and J by 5 bases, leaving 11 bases between them. CDR3 sequence: CASGGAIDTQYF. In nucleotides, the CDR3 is TGCGCCAGCGGGGGGGCCATAGATACGCAGTATTTT.

The CDR3 DNA reads as TGCGCCAGCAGCATACAGGGCAGCTCTGGAAACACCATATATTTT. Protein product: CASSIQGSSGNTIYF. The chain is built from TRBV5-1 and TRBJ1-3, with a weak D call TRBD1 (6 bases). Germline lookup yields CDR1 SGHRS and CDR2 YFSETQ. Trimming stripped 4 bases from V and 0 bases from J, with 11 bases between. The CDR3 extends over 15 amino acids.

The chain employs TRBV6-5 and TRBJ1-3, with 7 bases matching TRBD1. Germline lookup yields CDR1 MNHEY and CDR2 SVGAGI. There are 15 residues in the CDR3. Germline trimming cut 2 bases from V and 8 bases from J; bases unmatched to any gene: 9. CDR3 region: CASSYQDRADHTIYF. CDR3 in DNA: TGTGCCAGCAGTTACCAAGACAGGGCTGATCACACCATATATTTT.

The chain combines TRBV4-1 with TRBJ2-7, with a possible D match to TRBD1 (5 bases). The CDR3 sequence is 17 residues long. Germline values: CDR1 MGHRA, CDR2 YSYEKL. V was shortened by 1 base and J by 6 bases, with 22 bases between the two germline ends. This CDR3 is CASSQGPDVRVPGEQYF. CDR3 DNA sequence: TGCGCCAGCAGCCAAGGCCCAGATGTCAGGGTTCCGGGCGAGCAGTACTTC.

J is TRBJ2-1 and V is TRBV11-2; 7 positions match TRBD1. The CDR3 loop spans 13 amino acids. The germline CDR1 and CDR2 sequences are SGHAT and FQNNGV. The V and J ends lost 5 bases and 7 bases, in that order; junction bases with no gene match: 5. The CDR3 is CASSRDRLNEQFF. The CDR3, as DNA: TGTGCCAGCAGCAGGGACAGATTGAATGAGCAGTTCTTC.